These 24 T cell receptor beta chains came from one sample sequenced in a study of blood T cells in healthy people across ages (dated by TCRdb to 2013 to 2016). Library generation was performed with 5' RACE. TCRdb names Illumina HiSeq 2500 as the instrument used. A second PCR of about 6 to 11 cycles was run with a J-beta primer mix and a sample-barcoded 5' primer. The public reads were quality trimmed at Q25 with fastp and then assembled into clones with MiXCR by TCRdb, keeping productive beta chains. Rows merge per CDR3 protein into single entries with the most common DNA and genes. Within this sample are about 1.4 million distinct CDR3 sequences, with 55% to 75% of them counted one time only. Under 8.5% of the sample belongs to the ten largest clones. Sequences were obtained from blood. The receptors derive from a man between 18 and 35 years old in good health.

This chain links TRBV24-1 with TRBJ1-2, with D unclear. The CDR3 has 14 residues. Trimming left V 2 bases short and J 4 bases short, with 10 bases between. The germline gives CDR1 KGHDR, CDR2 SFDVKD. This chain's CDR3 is CATSDSYSSYGYTF. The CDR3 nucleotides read TGTGCCACCAGTGATTCATACAGTTCCTATGGCTACACCTTC.

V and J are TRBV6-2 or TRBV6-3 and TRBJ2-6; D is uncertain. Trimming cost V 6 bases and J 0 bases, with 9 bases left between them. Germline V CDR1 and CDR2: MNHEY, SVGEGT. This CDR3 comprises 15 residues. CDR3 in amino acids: CASRRPDSGANVLTF. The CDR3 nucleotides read TGTGCCAGCAGGAGACCCGACTCTGGGGCCAACGTCCTGACTTTC.

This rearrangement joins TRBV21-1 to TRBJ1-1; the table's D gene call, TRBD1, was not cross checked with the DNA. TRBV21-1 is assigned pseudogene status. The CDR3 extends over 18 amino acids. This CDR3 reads CARVTLIANGTTNTEAFF. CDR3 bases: TGTGCCAGAGTCACCCTTATTGCAAACGGGACGACGAACACTGAAGCTTTCTTT.

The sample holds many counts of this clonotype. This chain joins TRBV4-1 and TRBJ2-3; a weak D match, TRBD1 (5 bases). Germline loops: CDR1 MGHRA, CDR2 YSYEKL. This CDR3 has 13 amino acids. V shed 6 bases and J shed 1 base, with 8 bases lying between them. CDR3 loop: CASRGVGTDTQYF. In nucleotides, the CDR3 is TGCGCCAGCAGAGGGGTAGGCACAGATACGCAGTATTTT.

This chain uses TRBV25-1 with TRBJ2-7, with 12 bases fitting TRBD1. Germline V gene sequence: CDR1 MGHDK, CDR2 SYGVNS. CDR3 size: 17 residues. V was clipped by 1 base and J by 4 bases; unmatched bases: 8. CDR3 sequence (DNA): TGTGCCAGCAGTGAATTGGGGACAGGGGGCGAGCAGTACGAGCAGTACTTC. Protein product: CASSELGTGGEQYEQYF.

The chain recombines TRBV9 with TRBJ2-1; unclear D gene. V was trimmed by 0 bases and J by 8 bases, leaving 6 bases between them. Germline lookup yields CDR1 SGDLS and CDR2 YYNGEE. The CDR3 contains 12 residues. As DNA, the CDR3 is TGTGCCAGCAGCGTAGTAGAGCATGAGCAGTTCTTC. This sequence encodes CASSVVEHEQFF.

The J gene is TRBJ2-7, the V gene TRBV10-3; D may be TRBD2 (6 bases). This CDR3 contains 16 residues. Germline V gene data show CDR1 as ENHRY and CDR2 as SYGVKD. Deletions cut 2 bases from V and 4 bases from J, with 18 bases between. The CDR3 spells CAISEGRGETPYEQYF. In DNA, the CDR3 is TGTGCCATCAGTGAGGGGCGCGGGGAGACCCCTTACGAGCAGTACTTC.

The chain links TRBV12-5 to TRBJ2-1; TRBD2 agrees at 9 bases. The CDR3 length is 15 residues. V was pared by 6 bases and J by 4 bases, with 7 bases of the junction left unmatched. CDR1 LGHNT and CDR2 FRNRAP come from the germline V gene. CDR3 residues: CASGNSGRYYNEQFF. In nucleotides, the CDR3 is TGTGCTAGTGGAAACAGCGGGAGGTATTACAATGAGCAGTTCTTC.

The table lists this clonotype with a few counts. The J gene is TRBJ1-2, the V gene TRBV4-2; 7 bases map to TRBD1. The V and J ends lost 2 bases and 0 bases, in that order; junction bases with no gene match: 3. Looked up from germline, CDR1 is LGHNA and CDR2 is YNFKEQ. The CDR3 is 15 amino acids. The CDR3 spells CASSQPGQTNYGYTF. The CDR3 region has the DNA TGTGCCAGCAGCCAACCGGGACAGACTAACTATGGCTACACCTTC.

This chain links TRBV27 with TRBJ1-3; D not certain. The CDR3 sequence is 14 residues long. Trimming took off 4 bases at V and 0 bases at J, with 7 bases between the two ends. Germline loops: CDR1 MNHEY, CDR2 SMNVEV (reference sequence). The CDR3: CASSSPNSGNTIYF. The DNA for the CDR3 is TGTGCCAGCAGTTCACCGAACTCTGGAAACACCATATATTTT.

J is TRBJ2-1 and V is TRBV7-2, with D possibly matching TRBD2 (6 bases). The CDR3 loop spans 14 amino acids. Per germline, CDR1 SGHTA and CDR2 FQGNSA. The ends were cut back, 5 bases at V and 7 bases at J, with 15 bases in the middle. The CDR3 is CASSVGASANEQFF. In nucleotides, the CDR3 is TGTGCCAGCAGCGTAGGGGCTAGCGCGAATGAGCAGTTCTTC.

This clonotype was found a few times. The CDR3: CASSVDGIQETQYF. CDR3 in DNA: TGTGCCAGCAGCGTGGACGGTATCCAAGAGACCCAGTACTTC. The chain couples TRBV12-3 or TRBV12-4 to TRBJ2-5; D remains unclear. This CDR3 has 14 amino acids. The V gene lost 6 bases and the J gene lost 1 base, with 12 bases spanning the gap.

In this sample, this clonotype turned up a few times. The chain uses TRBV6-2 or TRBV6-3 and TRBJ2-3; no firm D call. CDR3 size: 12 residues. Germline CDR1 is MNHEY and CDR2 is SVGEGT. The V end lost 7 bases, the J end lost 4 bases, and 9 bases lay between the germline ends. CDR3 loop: CASKERADTQYF. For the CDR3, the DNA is TGTGCCAGCAAAGAGCGAGCAGATACGCAGTATTTT.

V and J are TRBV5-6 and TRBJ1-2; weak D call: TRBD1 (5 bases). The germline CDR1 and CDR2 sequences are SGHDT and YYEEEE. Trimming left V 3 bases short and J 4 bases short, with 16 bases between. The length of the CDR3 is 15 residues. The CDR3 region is CASSSGLGDFYGYTF. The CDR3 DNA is TGTGCCAGCAGCTCGGGACTCGGGGATTTCTATGGCTACACCTTC.

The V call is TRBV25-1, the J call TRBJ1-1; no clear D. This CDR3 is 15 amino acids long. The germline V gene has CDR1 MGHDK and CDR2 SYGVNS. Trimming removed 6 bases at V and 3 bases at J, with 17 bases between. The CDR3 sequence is CASRHSVGEDTEAFF. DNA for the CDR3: TGTGCCAGCAGACATTCGGTCGGGGAAGACACTGAAGCTTTCTTT. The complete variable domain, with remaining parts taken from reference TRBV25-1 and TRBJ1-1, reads EADIYQTPRYLVIGTGKKITLECSQTMGHDKMYWYQQDPGMELHLIHYSYGVNSTEKGDLSSESTVSRIRTEHFPLTLESARPSHTSQYLCASRHSVGEDTEAFFGQGTRLTVV.

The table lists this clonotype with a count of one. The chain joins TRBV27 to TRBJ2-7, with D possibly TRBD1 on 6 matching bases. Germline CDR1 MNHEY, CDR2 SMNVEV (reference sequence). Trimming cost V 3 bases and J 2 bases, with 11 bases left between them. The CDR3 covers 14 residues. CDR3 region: CASSLKDSPYEQYF. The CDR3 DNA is TGTGCCAGCAGTTTGAAGGACAGTCCCTACGAGCAGTACTTC.

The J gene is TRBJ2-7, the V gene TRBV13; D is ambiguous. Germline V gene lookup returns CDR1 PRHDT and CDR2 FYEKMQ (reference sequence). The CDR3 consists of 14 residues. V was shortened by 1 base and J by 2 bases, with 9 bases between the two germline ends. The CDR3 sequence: CASSLEARTYEQYF. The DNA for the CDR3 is TGTGCCAGCAGCTTAGAGGCACGGACCTACGAGCAGTACTTC.

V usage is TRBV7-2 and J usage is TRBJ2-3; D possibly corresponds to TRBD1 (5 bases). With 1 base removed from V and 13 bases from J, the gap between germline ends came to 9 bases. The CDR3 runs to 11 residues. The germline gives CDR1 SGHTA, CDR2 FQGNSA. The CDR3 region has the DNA TGTGCCAGCAGCTTAGGGGCCAGGGAGTATTTT. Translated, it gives CASSLGAREYF.

In DNA, the CDR3 is TGCGCCAGCAGCCAAGACGGAAGTGGGACAGGGCACTACGGGCAGTACTTC. This gives the protein CASSQDGSGTGHYGQYF. This chain connects TRBV4-1 to TRBJ2-4; 9 nucleotides line up with TRBD1. Losses at the gene ends were 0 bases for V and 13 bases for J; bases not matched to a gene: 16. This CDR3 comprises 17 residues. From germline, CDR1 is MGHRA and CDR2 YSYEKL.

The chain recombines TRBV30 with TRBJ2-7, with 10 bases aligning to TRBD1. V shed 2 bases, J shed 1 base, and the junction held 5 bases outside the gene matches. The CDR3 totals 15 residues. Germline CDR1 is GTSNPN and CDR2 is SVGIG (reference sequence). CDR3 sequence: CAWSHRDRGSYEQYF. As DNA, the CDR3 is TGTGCCTGGAGTCACCGGGACAGGGGATCCTACGAGCAGTACTTC.

CDR3 region: CASSTRNFASGNTIYF. DNA of the CDR3: TGTGCCAGCAGCACCAGGAATTTCGCTAGTGGAAACACCATATATTTT. V is TRBV7-9 and J is TRBJ1-3; D gene ambiguous. CDR1 SEHNR and CDR2 FQNEAQ come from the germline V gene (reference sequence). The length of the CDR3 is 16 residues. The V and J ends lost 5 bases and 3 bases respectively, with 17 bases between them.

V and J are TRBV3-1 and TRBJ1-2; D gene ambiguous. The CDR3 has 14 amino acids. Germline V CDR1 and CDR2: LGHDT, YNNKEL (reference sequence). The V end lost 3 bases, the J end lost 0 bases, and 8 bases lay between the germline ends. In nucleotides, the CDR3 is TGTGCCAGCAGCCATAAGGGATCTAACTATGGCTACACCTTC. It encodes CASSHKGSNYGYTF.

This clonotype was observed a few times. In DNA form, the CDR3 reads TGTGCCAGCTCACCACAGGGGGCGAAGAACATTCAGTACTTC. This encodes CASSPQGAKNIQYF. The chain carries TRBV18 and TRBJ2-4, with 7 bases that match TRBD1. The CDR3 runs to 14 residues. V lost 1 base to trimming and J lost 7 bases; unmatched junction nucleotides: 4. Per the germline V gene, CDR1 is KGHSH and CDR2 is LQKENI.

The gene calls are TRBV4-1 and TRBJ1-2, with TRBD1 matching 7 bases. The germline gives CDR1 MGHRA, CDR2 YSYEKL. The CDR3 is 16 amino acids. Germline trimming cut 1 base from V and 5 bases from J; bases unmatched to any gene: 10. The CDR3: CASSQGLRDSFYGYTF. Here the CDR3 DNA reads TGCGCCAGCAGCCAAGGCCTCCGGGACAGCTTTTATGGCTACACCTTC.